This entry lists 15 T cell receptor beta chains sequenced from one sample in a study of OX40 agonist ivuxolimab in advanced cancers. Repertoires were generated with immunoSEQ multiplex PCR, while TCRdb's copy carries only in-frame clones and drops some. Of 70,000 or so clones in the sample, roughly 80% were seen once. Sequenced here: CD4+ or CD8+ T cells sorted from blood, sampled in a trial of the OX40 agonist ivuxolimab. The receptors here all came from an adult with an advanced solid tumor such as melanoma, head and neck, liver or kidney cancer.

The rearrangement uses TRBV5-4 and TRBJ1-4; D is undetermined. V dropped 0 bases and J dropped 0 bases, with 6 bases sitting between them. Germline V gene sequence: CDR1 SGHNT, CDR2 YYREEE (reference sequence). The CDR3 runs 15 residues. The CDR3 DNA is TGTGCCAGCAGCTTGGGGGGTGCAACTAATGAAAAACTGTTTTTT. Translation: CASSLGGATNEKLFF.

This clone is categorized as medium-sized (0.01 to 0.1%). The sample contains more than one DNA sequence encoding this CDR3. The chain carries TRBV10-1 and TRBJ2-7, with 9 bases aligning to TRBD1. Germline-derived CDR1 and CDR2 are WNHNN and SYGVQD (reference sequence). This CDR3 has 13 amino acids. V lost 6 bases, J lost 2 bases, and 2 bases stayed unmatched. In DNA, the CDR3 is TGCGCCAGCAGCCGGGACAGGGCCTACGAGCAGTACTTC. Translation: CASSRDRAYEQYF.

The chain employs TRBV18 and TRBJ1-1; D remains unclear. The CDR3 spans 13 residues. V lost 3 bases, J lost 7 bases, and 12 bases lay in between. Germline loops: CDR1 KGHSH, CDR2 LQKENI. The CDR3 coding sequence is TGTGCCAGCTCACCTGTAAAGGTGAGTGAAGCTTTCTTT. The encoded protein is CASSPVKVSEAFF.

The gene calls are TRBV11-3 and TRBJ2-3, with TRBD2 matching 8 bases. The V and J ends lost 5 bases and 2 bases, in that order; junction bases with no gene match: 6. The germline V gene encodes CDR1 SGHNT and CDR2 YENEEA. This CDR3 is built from 15 residues. As DNA, the CDR3 is TGTGCCAGCAGCGGGTCGGGGGGGACCACAGATACGCAGTATTTT. It codes for CASSGSGGTTDTQYF.

This sequence joins TRBV29-1 and TRBJ2-7, with TRBD2 as a possible D gene (6 bases). The germline V and J ends were trimmed by 6 bases and 3 bases, with 15 bases remaining between them. CDR1 SQVTM and CDR2 ANQGSEA come from the germline V gene. CDR3 length: 13 amino acids. CDR3 sequence (DNA): TGCAGCGTCGGAGGGGAATTGGGCTACGAGCAGTACTTC. Translation: CSVGGELGYEQYF.

This sequence joins TRBV6-5 and TRBJ1-2; 7 nucleotides agree with TRBD1. Germline values: CDR1 MNHEY, CDR2 SVGAGI. The CDR3 runs 12 residues. V lost 6 bases and J lost 4; bases outside the gene matches: 2. CDR3 sequence: CASRTGSYGYTF. The CDR3 bases are TGTGCCAGCAGGACAGGGAGCTATGGCTACACCTTC.

The chain carries TRBV18 and TRBJ2-3; 9 bases line up with TRBD2. CDR1 is KGHSH, CDR2 LQKENI, per germline. Trimming at V came to 6 bases and at J to 6 bases, leaving 7 bases not matched to a gene. The CDR3 is 14 residues long. The CDR3 DNA is TGTGCCAGCTCGGCGGGGGGGAACCAGGATACGCAGTATTTT. This codes for CASSAGGNQDTQYF.

V and J are TRBV5-1 and TRBJ2-7; D remains unclear. The CDR3 has 15 amino acids. The V gene's germline CDR1 is SGHRS and CDR2 YFSETQ. V was cut by 4 bases and J by 1 base, with 15 bases left in between. CDR3 sequence (DNA): TGCGCCAGCAGCCCTGAGGCTGGGTTTTCCTACGAGCAGTACTTC. As protein: CASSPEAGFSYEQYF.

CDR3 residues: CASSTGHEVPYEQYF. Here the CDR3 DNA reads TGCGCCAGCAGCACCGGACACGAGGTTCCCTACGAGCAGTACTTC. The chain joins TRBV5-1 to TRBJ2-7; weak D call: TRBD1 (5 bases). Germline loops: CDR1 SGHRS, CDR2 YFSETQ. V was clipped by 4 bases and J by 2 bases, with 16 bases between them. The CDR3 length is 15 residues.

The CDR3 is CASSSGAVETQYF. The CDR3 DNA is TGTGCCAGCAGTTCAGGGGCGGTAGAGACCCAGTACTTC. The chain employs TRBV2 and TRBJ2-5, with D possibly being TRBD1 (6 bases). This CDR3 comprises 13 residues. Germline V gene lookup returns CDR1 SNHLY and CDR2 FYNNEI. Trimming removed 5 bases from V and 4 bases from J, with 11 bases in between.

The chain joins TRBV27 to TRBJ2-5; possible D gene TRBD1, 6 bases. Trimming left V 1 base short and J 5 bases short, with 11 bases between. Germline lookup yields CDR1 MNHEY and CDR2 SMNVEV (reference sequence). The CDR3 has 14 amino acids. CDR3 sequence reads: CASSLLGQRETQYF. The CDR3 bases are TGTGCCAGCAGTTTATTAGGACAGCGGGAGACCCAGTACTTC.

The chain joins TRBV28 to TRBJ1-1, with D possibly matching TRBD1 (5 bases). Germline V CDR1 and CDR2: MDHEN, SYDVKM. V lost 3 bases to trimming and J lost 3 bases, with 11 bases between them. The CDR3 has 14 amino acids. Here the CDR3 DNA reads TGTGCCAGCAGTTTTAATCAGGGATACACTGAAGCTTTCTTT. Translating gives CASSFNQGYTEAFF.

The rearrangement links TRBV10-1 to TRBJ1-5, with a tentative D call TRBD1 (5 bases). This CDR3 has 19 residues. V dropped 5 bases and J dropped 4 bases, with 27 bases sitting between them. The germline V gene encodes CDR1 WNHNN and CDR2 SYGVQD (reference sequence). The CDR3 coding sequence is TGCGCCAGCAGTCGAAGGGTCGTATCGGGGGTCCAAGCGAATCAGCCCCAGCATTTT. It codes for CASSRRVVSGVQANQPQHF.

V gene TRBV5-1 combines with J gene TRBJ2-4; 9 bases are a match to TRBD1. CDR3 length equals 16 residues. CDR1 SGHRS and CDR2 YFSETQ come from the germline V gene. Trimming cost V 4 bases and J 4 bases; bases outside gene matches: 9. The chain's CDR3 is CASSGLPGQGKNIQYF. The CDR3 nucleotides are TGCGCCAGCAGCGGATTACCGGGACAGGGTAAAAACATTCAGTACTTC.

The gene calls are TRBV9 and TRBJ2-7; D might be TRBD2 (6 bases). Germline loops: CDR1 SGDLS, CDR2 YYNGEE. This CDR3 has 15 residues. V lost 4 bases and J lost 4, with 18 bases in between. CDR3 protein: CASSLENGGSYEQYF. The CDR3 DNA reads TGTGCCAGCAGCCTCGAAAACGGGGGTTCGTACGAGCAGTACTTC.